The 17 T cell receptor beta chains below were found in one sample sequenced in a study of blood T cells in healthy people across ages. PCR was performed a second time for about 6 to 12 cycles using a sample-barcoded 5' primer and a J-beta primer mix. One entry per CDR3 protein, called by TCRdb with MiXCR from the 5' RACE reads. The table records 1.5 million to 2 million distinct CDR3 sequences, roughly 28% of them present only once. Sequenced input: blood. The receptors were gathered from a woman in her thirties in good health.

The chain couples TRBV7-9 to TRBJ2-3; weak D call: TRBD1 (6 bases). Germline values: CDR1 SEHNR, CDR2 FQNEAQ (reference sequence). Trimming pared 8 bases from V and 2 bases from J, leaving 14 bases between. The CDR3 length is 14 residues. CDR3 in amino acids: CASALGQLTDTQYF. CDR3 in DNA: TGTGCCAGCGCGCTGGGACAACTCACAGATACGCAGTATTTT.

The chain is built from TRBV4-1 and TRBJ2-5, with TRBD2 as a possible D gene (6 bases). V lost 3 bases to trimming and J lost 2 bases, with 16 bases between them. CDR1 MGHRA and CDR2 YSYEKL come from the germline V gene. The CDR3 totals 16 residues. CDR3: CASSHLGLAEQETQYF. CDR3 nucleotide sequence: TGCGCCAGCAGCCACCTGGGACTGGCAGAACAAGAGACCCAGTACTTC.

This chain uses TRBV27 with TRBJ1-2; D is uncertain. The ends were cut back, 8 bases at V and 0 bases at J, with 10 bases in the middle. The CDR3 has 13 amino acids. CDR1 MNHEY and CDR2 SMNVEV come from the germline V gene (reference sequence). CDR3 nucleotide sequence: TGTGCCAGCCTACGCGGTCCTAACTATGGCTACACCTTC. It yields the protein CASLRGPNYGYTF.

This clonotype showed up just a few times. This chain's CDR3 is CASSQDRGSRTNEKLFF. CDR3 sequence (DNA): TGCGCCAGCAGCCAAGATAGGGGCTCACGGACTAATGAAAAACTGTTTTTT. This rearrangement joins TRBV4-1 to TRBJ1-4, with D possibly being TRBD1 (5 bases). The CDR3 has 17 residues. V was trimmed by 0 bases and J by 2 bases, leaving 13 bases between them. The germline V gene has CDR1 MGHRA and CDR2 YSYEKL.

This clonotype showed up just a few times. The V call is TRBV7-2, the J call TRBJ1-1; D call uncertain. This CDR3 contains 14 residues. Trimming took off 0 bases at V and 4 bases at J, with 9 bases between the two ends. CDR1 is SGHTA, CDR2 FQGNSA, per germline. The CDR3 DNA is TGTGCCAGCAGCTTAGCTGCGGGTACCACTGAAGCTTTCTTT. Its protein is CASSLAAGTTEAFF.

The chain uses TRBV6-2 or TRBV6-3 and TRBJ2-1; possibly TRBD2 for D (5 bases). This CDR3 spans 13 amino acids. Germline V gives CDR1 MNHEY, CDR2 SVGEGT. Trimming shortened V by 7 bases and J by 2 bases, and 9 bases separated the two germline ends. The CDR3 loop reads CASMDGTYNEQFF. CDR3 bases: TGTGCCAGCATGGACGGGACCTACAATGAGCAGTTCTTC.

This chain connects TRBV12-3 or TRBV12-4 to TRBJ2-2; 12 bases are a match to TRBD2. V lost 5 bases and J lost 8; bases outside the gene matches: 9. This CDR3 is 16 amino acids long. This CDR3 is CASSRTSGKATGELFF. In nucleotides, the CDR3 is TGTGCCAGCAGTAGGACTAGCGGGAAGGCCACGGGGGAGCTGTTTTTT.

This clonotype was counted many times. The V call is TRBV6-2 or TRBV6-3, the J call TRBJ1-2; D is unclear. This CDR3 region has 13 residues. CDR1 is MNHEY and CDR2 is SVGEGT in the germline V gene. Trimming removed 7 bases at V and 4 bases at J, with 13 bases between. CDR3 loop: CASTDGVLYGYTF. The CDR3 bases are TGTGCCAGCACCGACGGAGTACTCTATGGCTACACCTTC.

This clonotype was observed a few times. The chain links TRBV18 to TRBJ2-1; D is possibly TRBD2 (6 bases). Trimming took off 0 bases at V and 3 bases at J, with 12 bases between the two ends. Germline CDR1 KGHSH, CDR2 LQKENI. This CDR3 has 16 amino acids. CDR3 DNA: TGTGCCAGCTCACCACCGGGGGGAGGCGACTACAATGAGCAGTTCTTC. Its translation is CASSPPGGGDYNEQFF. Full variable domain (rest looked up from reference TRBV18 and TRBJ2-1): NAGVMQNPRHLVRRRGQEARLRCSPMKGHSHVYWYRQLPEEGLKFMVYLQKENIIDESGMPKERFSAEFPKEGPSILRIQQVVRGDSAAYFCASSPPGGGDYNEQFFGPGTRLTVL.

This chain connects TRBV9 to TRBJ2-1, with D unresolved. The CDR3 loop spans 13 amino acids. Germline V gene data show CDR1 as SGDLS and CDR2 as YYNGEE. Trimming pared 0 bases from V and 10 bases from J, leaving 11 bases between. CDR3 in DNA: TGTGCCAGCAGCGTAGATGGGCAGCTCGAGCAGTTCTTC. Encoded protein: CASSVDGQLEQFF.

This clonotype was found a few times. The gene calls are TRBV28 and TRBJ2-7; TRBD1 might be the D (6 bases). The germline CDR1 and CDR2 sequences are MDHEN and SYDVKM. V was shortened by 6 bases and J by 3 bases, with 15 bases between the two germline ends. The CDR3 sequence is 14 residues long. DNA of the CDR3: TGTGCCAGCAGGACTACAGGGAGTGTCTACGAGCAGTACTTC. Its protein is CASRTTGSVYEQYF.

V and J are TRBV4-2 and TRBJ1-6, with 11 positions matching TRBD1. The ends lost 1 base at V and 4 bases at J; junction bases unmatched: 3. The CDR3 extends over 17 amino acids. Looked up from germline, CDR1 is LGHNA and CDR2 is YNFKEQ. CDR3 sequence reads: CASSQGDRGRYNSPLHF. CDR3 DNA: TGTGCCAGCAGCCAAGGGGACAGGGGGAGGTATAATTCACCCCTCCACTTT.

The chain is built from TRBV9 and TRBJ2-7; 8 nucleotides line up with TRBD2. The V gene end was trimmed by 0 bases and the J gene end by 3 bases; junction bases not matched to a gene: 5. CDR1 SGDLS and CDR2 YYNGEE come from the germline V gene. The CDR3 is 15 amino acids. CDR3 DNA sequence: TGTGCCAGCAGCGTAGAGGGCGGGGGGAACTACGAGCAGTACTTC. Residues: CASSVEGGGNYEQYF.

There are a few counts of this clonotype. CDR3 bases: TGCAGTGCCAGGACAGGGGGGCCAGCCTATGGCTACACCTTC. This sequence encodes CSARTGGPAYGYTF. The chain employs TRBV20-1 and TRBJ1-2, with 10 bases aligning to TRBD1. The germline V gene has CDR1 DFQATT and CDR2 SNEGSKA (reference sequence). This CDR3 is 14 amino acids long. V trimming: 6 bases; J trimming: 4 bases; junction bases outside the gene matches: 8.

This clonotype has more than one count but fewer than ten. The genes are TRBV14 and TRBJ2-7; D is unclear. Germline V CDR1 and CDR2: SGHDN, FVKESK. The CDR3 has 12 amino acids. Between the trimmed V and J ends, which lost 5 bases and 3 bases, there was a span of 8 bases. The CDR3 DNA reads as TGTGCCAGCAGCATGACCCGCTACGAGCAGTACTTC. Translation: CASSMTRYEQYF.

The V gene is TRBV7-6, the J gene TRBJ2-3, with 10 nucleotides matching TRBD2. CDR3 length equals 17 residues. Germline V lookup: CDR1 SGHVS, CDR2 FNYEAQ. V trimming: 5 bases; J trimming: 3 bases; junction bases outside the gene matches: 11. CDR3 coding DNA: TGTGCCAGCAGCAACCCTCTAGCGGGGGAGGGAACAGATACGCAGTATTTT. It is translated as CASSNPLAGEGTDTQYF.

V gene TRBV5-1 combines with J gene TRBJ2-6; tentative D call: TRBD2 (5 bases). The germline V gene encodes CDR1 SGHRS and CDR2 YFSETQ. V lost 4 bases to trimming and J lost 0 bases, with 11 bases between them. The CDR3 length is 16 residues. The CDR3 nucleotides are TGCGCCAGCAGCACGGACTTTAGCTCTGGGGCCAACGTCCTGACTTTC. Residues: CASSTDFSSGANVLTF. Combining the CDR3 with reference TRBV5-1 and TRBJ2-6 gives the whole variable domain KAGVTQTPRYLIKTRGQQVTLSCSPISGHRSVSWYQQTPGQGLQFLFEYFSETQRNKGNFPGRFSGRQFSNSRSEMNVSTLELGDSALYLCASSTDFSSGANVLTFGAGSRLTVL.